This T cell receptor (beta chain) derives from a study of spatial heterogeneity in lung cancer. Findings and caveats of the study: Within tumors, counts of expanded alpha and beta TCRs tracked tumor mutation counts.

Germline V gene lookup returns CDR1 MGHRA and CDR2 YSYEKL. The J segment lost 4 bases and the V segment lost 1 base, leaving 4 bases of the junction unmatched. This CDR3 spans 15 amino acids. TCRdb re-called the 5' RACE reads with MiXCR, one entry per CDR3 protein. The table records thousands of distinct CDR3 sequences, 5.5% of them present only once. The time point was: sample taken at primary tumor resection. The donors, approximately 66 patients with untreated early-stage non-small cell lung cancer, provided the samples. Sequencing of whole RNA from tumor, nontumor lung or frozen PBMC involved no sorting. The table lists this clonotype with many counts. Antigen unknown.

The starting material was lung tumor tissue, obtained at surgery. The receptor was derived from a male donor with early-stage non-small cell lung cancer. V is TRBV4-1 and J is TRBJ2-1; TRBD1 agrees at 7 bases. CDR3 in amino acids: CASSQGTGAYNEQFF. DNA of the CDR3: TGCGCCAGCAGCCAAGGGACAGGAGCGTACAATGAGCAGTTCTTC.